These T cell receptor beta chains were read from a single sample in a study of CD8+ T cells in alopecia areata. TCRdb's copy holds only in-frame clones and misses some; the assay was immunoSEQ multiplex PCR. The table records roughly 110,000 clones, roughly 56% of them present only once. Sequenced material: CD4+ T cells sorted from blood, taken at week 24, from a patient treated with tofacitinib. All receptors derive from a human donor with alopecia areata. Both conserved end residues are part of each CDR3. A D gene is named only where the DNA matches it firmly. Clone size is stated in some rows and not others, as once, few, many or a class when expanded.

NA | 13 | NA | TRBJ2-7 | TRBV10-3 | TGTGCCATCAACGTCCAGGATTCCGACGAGCAGTACTTC | CAINVQDSDEQYF
NA | 13 | NA | TRBJ2-5 | TRBV19 | TGTGCCACATCGACTATCCCCACGGGGACCCAGTACTTC | CATSTIPTGTQYF
TRBD1 | 15 | NA | TRBJ1-5 | TRBV7-8 | TGTGCCAGCAGCCAGGGACAGGGGGGATCAGCGTCCCAGCATTTT | CASSQGQGGSASQHF
NA | 11 | NA | TRBJ2-5 | TRBV29-1 | TGCAGCGTTTTTGGGGCGAGAACCCAGTACTTC | CSVFGARTQYF
NA | 13 | few | TRBJ2-5 | TRBV5-1 | TGCGCCAGCAGCTATGAGACGGGAGAGACCCAGTACTTC | CASSYETGETQYF
TRBD2 | 16 | NA | TRBJ2-5 | TRBV19 | TGTGCCAGTAGTGGGCTAGCGGGAAACCTGCGAGAGACCCAGTACTTC | CASSGLAGNLRETQYF
NA | 14 | few | TRBJ2-7 | TRBV29-1 | TGCAGCGTTGAAAAGGGGGGTTTCTCCTACGAGCAGTACTTC | CSVEKGGFSYEQYF
NA | 12 | NA | TRBJ1-2 | TRBV7-2 | TGTGCCAGCAGCTTCGGCCCGTATGGCTACACCTTC | CASSFGPYGYTF
TRBD1 | 15 | few | TRBJ1-6 | TRBV27 | TGTGCCAGCAGTACCACAGGGGTGCATAATTCACCCCTCCACTTT | CASSTTGVHNSPLHF
NA | 13 | NA | TRBJ2-1 | TRBV5-1 | TGCGCCAGCAGCTTTGGAGGGGGCAATGAGCAGTTCTTC | CASSFGGGNEQFF
NA | 15 | few | TRBJ1-4 | TRBV29-1 | TGCAGCGTTCAGTACCAGAGAGCAACTAATGAAAAACTGTTTTTT | CSVQYQRATNEKLFF
TRBD1 | 15 | NA | TRBJ1-4 | TRBV5-1 | TGCGCCAGCAGCTCCGGACAGGGGGTACGGGAAAAACTGTTTTTT | CASSSGQGVREKLFF
NA | 13 | NA | TRBJ1-2 | TRBV6-5 | TGTGCCAGCAGTCAGAGGACTTCGGGAGGCTACACCTTC | CASSQRTSGGYTF
NA | 16 | NA | TRBJ1-5 | TRBV27 | TGTGCCAGCAGCCGGGTGAACTCGGGGGGAAATCAGCCCCAGCATTTT | CASSRVNSGGNQPQHF
NA | 14 | few | TRBJ1-3 | TRBV7-9 | TGTGCCAGCAGCTCGCAGGGACCTGGAAACACCATATATTTT | CASSSQGPGNTIYF
NA | 13 | few | TRBJ1-2 | TRBV30 | TGTGCCTGGAGGACAGCCTCCACCTATGGCTACACCTTC | CAWRTASTYGYTF
TRBD1 | 15 | few | TRBJ2-3 | TRBV9 | TGTGCCAGCAGCCCTCAGGGGGAGCGCACAGATACGCAGTATTTT | CASSPQGERTDTQYF
TRBD2 | 14 | NA | TRBJ2-3 | TRBV29-1 | TGCAGCGTTGAAACGGGGGGGTTCACAGATACGCAGTATTTT | CSVETGGFTDTQYF
TRBD1 | 15 | NA | TRBJ2-3 | TRBV10-3 | TGTGCCATCAAGTCCGGGACAGGGCTCACAGATACGCAGTATTTT | CAIKSGTGLTDTQYF
NA | 13 | NA | TRBJ2-5 | TRBV6-5 | TGTGCCAGCTCTCGGCAGACCCAAGAGACCCAGTACTTC | CASSRQTQETQYF
NA | 11 | NA | TRBJ2-7 | TRBV6-6 | TGTGCCAGCAGTGGCAACTACGAGCAGTACTTC | CASSGNYEQYF
NA | 16 | NA | TRBJ2-2 | TRBV5-1 | TGCGCCAGCAGCCCCTTCGCGGGGGCGGACACCGGGGAGCTGTTTTTT | CASSPFAGADTGELFF
TRBD2 | 13 | NA | TRBJ2-5 | TRBV29-1 | TGCAGCGCCAGACGGGGGGGACAAGAGACCCAGTACTTC | CSARRGGQETQYF
TRBD2 | 15 | few | TRBJ2-5 | TRBV29-1 | TGCAGCGCCCGCCTCTCTAGCGGGGGTGGGGAGACCCAGTACTTC | CSARLSSGGGETQYF
NA | 16 | NA | TRBJ1-6 | TRBV9 | TGTGCCAGCAGCGTATTAGACGGGCGAGGTAATTCACCCCTCCACTTT | CASSVLDGRGNSPLHF
NA | 16 | few | TRBJ2-3 | TRBV5-5 | TGTGCCAGCAGCTTGGACCCCGTGCAGGGCACAGATACGCAGTATTTT | CASSLDPVQGTDTQYF
TRBD1 | 15 | few | TRBJ1-1 | TRBV18 | TGTGCCAGCTCACCACCCGCAGGGGGCTATACTGAAGCTTTCTTT | CASSPPAGGYTEAFF
NA | 11 | few | TRBJ1-4 | TRBV20-1 | TGCAGTGCCGGGGGGGCTGAAAAACTGTTTTTT | CSAGGAEKLFF
NA | 12 | once | TRBJ1-5 | TRBV7-2 | TGTGCCAGCAGCTTGATCAATCAGCCCCAGCATTTT | CASSLINQPQHF
NA | 13 | NA | TRBJ1-2 | TRBV7-2 | TGTGCCAGCAGCTCCCCCGGGGGAGATGGCTACACCTTC | CASSSPGGDGYTF
NA | 16 | few | TRBJ1-5 | TRBV28 | TGTGCCAGCAGTCGCAGACAGATCTATAGCAATCAGCCCCAGCATTTT | CASSRRQIYSNQPQHF
TRBD1 | 14 | NA | TRBJ2-5 | TRBV2 | TGTGCCAGCATTCTGGACAGGGAGAAGGAGACCCAGTACTTC | CASILDREKETQYF
TRBD2 | 18 | few | TRBJ2-2 | TRBV7-9 | TGTGCCAGCAGCCCCGGGACTAGCGGGGGGCTGGCTGCCGGGGAGCTGTTTTTT | CASSPGTSGGLAAGELFF
NA | 15 | few | TRBJ1-2 | TRBV4-3 | TGCGCCAGCAGCCAAATTGGGACGTCCCTAAGGGGCTACACCTTC | CASSQIGTSLRGYTF
TRBD2 | 16 | few | TRBJ2-7 | TRBV29-1 | TGCAGCGTCCTTGTGTACCTAGCGGGGCCTTCCTACGAGCAGTACTTC | CSVLVYLAGPSYEQYF
NA | 16 | NA | TRBJ2-1 | TRBV9 | TGTGCCAGCAGCGTAGAGGGCCGGGGCACGTACAATGAGCAGTTCTTC | CASSVEGRGTYNEQFF
TRBD2 | 15 | NA | TRBJ2-4 | TRBV27 | TGTGCCAGCAGTTTAGCGGGGGGGCAGGGAAACATTCAGTACTTC | CASSLAGGQGNIQYF
TRBD1 | 14 | NA | TRBJ1-2 | TRBV6-5 | TGTGCCAGCACCGAGACAGGGAGGAGAGATGACTACACCTTC | CASTETGRRDDYTF
NA | 13 | NA | TRBJ1-2 | TRBV25-1 | TGTGCCAGCAGTGATTTCGGGGACTATGGCTACACCTTC | CASSDFGDYGYTF
NA | 13 | NA | TRBJ2-7 | TRBV6-5 | TGTGCCAGCAGTTACGGGGCTTCCTACGAGCAGTACTTC | CASSYGASYEQYF
NA | 13 | NA | TRBJ2-1 | TRBV5-1 | TGCGCCAGCACGATCGGACAGAACAATGAGCAGTTCTTC | CASTIGQNNEQFF